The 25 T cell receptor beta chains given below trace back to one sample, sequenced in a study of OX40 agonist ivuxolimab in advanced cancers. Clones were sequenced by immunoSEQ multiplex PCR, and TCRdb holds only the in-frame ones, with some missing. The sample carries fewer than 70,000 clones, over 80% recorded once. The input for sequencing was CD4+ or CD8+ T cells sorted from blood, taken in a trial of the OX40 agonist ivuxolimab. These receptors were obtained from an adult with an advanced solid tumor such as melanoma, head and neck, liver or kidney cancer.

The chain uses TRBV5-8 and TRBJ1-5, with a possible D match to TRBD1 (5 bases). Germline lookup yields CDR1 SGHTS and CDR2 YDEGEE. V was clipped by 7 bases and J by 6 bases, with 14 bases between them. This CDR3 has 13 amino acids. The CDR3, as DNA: TGTGCCAGCTTACGGGACTTCGGTCAGCCCCAGCATTTT. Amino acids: CASLRDFGQPQHF.

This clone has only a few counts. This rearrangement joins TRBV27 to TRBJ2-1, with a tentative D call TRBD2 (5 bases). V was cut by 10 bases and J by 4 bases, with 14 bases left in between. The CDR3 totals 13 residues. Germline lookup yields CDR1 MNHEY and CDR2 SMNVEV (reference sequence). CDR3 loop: CATGGAFYNEQFF. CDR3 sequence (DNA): TGTGCCACAGGAGGCGCCTTTTACAATGAGCAGTTCTTC.

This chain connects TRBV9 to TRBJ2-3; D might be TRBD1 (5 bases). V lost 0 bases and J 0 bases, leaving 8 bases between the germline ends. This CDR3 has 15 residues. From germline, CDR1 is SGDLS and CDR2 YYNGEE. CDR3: CASSVAGFSTDTQYF. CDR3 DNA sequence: TGTGCCAGCAGCGTAGCAGGGTTTAGCACAGATACGCAGTATTTT.

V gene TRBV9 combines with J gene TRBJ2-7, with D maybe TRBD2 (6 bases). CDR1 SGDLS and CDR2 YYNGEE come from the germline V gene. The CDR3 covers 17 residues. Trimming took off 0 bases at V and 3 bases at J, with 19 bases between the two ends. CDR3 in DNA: TGTGCCAGCAGCGTAGGGAGGGACCCCAAATCTATCTACGAGCAGTACTTC. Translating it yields CASSVGRDPKSIYEQYF.

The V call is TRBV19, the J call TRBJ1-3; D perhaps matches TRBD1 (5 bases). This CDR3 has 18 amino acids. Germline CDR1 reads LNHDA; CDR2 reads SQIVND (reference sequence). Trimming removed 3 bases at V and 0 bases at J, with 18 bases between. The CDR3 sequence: CASSIFAGMSLSGNTIYF. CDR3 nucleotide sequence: TGTGCCAGTAGTATCTTCGCAGGGATGAGTCTCTCTGGAAACACCATATATTTT. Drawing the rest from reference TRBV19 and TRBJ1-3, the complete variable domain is DGGITQSPKYLFRKEGQNVTLSCEQNLNHDAMYWYRQDPGQGLRLIYYSQIVNDFQKGDIAEGYSVSREKKESFPLTVTSAQKNPTAFYLCASSIFAGMSLSGNTIYFGEGSWLTVV.

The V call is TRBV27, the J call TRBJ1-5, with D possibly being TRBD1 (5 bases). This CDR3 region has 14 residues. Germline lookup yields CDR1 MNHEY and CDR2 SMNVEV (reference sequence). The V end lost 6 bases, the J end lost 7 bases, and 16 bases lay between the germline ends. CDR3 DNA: TGTGCCAGCAGCCTCCTGGGGGGGGGACAGCCCCAGCATTTT. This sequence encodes CASSLLGGGQPQHF.

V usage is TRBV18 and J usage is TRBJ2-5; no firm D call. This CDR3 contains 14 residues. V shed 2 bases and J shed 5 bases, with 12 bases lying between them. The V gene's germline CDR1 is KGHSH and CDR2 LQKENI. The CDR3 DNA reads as TGTGCCAGCTCACCAAGTCAGCCGCCGGAGACCCAGTACTTC. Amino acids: CASSPSQPPETQYF.

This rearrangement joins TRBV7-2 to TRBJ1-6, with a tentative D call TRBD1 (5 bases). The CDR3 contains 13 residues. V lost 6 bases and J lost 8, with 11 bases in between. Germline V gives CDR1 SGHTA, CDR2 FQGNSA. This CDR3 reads CASSRQWDSPLHF. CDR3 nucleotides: TGTGCCAGCAGTCGACAGTGGGATTCACCCCTCCACTTT.

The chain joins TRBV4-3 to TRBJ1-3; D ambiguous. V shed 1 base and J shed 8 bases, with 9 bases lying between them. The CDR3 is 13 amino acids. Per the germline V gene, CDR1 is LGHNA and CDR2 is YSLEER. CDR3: CASSQGQRDTIYF. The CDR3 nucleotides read TGCGCCAGCAGCCAAGGCCAAAGGGACACCATATATTTT.

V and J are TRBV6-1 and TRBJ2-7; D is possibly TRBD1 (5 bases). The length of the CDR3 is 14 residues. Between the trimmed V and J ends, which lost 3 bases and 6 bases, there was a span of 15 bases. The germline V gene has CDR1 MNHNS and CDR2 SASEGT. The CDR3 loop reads CASSDGSGPLEQYF. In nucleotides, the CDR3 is TGTGCCAGCAGTGACGGCTCAGGGCCCCTCGAGCAGTACTTC.

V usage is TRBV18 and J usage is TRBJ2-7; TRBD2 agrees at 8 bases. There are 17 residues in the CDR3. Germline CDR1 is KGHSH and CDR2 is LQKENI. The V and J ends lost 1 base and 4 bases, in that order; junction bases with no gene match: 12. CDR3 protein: CASSPRPGVAGRYEQYF. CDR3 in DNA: TGTGCCAGCTCACCACGCCCCGGAGTAGCGGGGAGATACGAGCAGTACTTC.

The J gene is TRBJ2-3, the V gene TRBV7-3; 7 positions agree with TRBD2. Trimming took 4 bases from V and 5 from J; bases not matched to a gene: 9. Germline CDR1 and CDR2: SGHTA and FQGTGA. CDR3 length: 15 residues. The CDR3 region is CASSSGLVSGDTQYF. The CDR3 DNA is TGTGCCAGCAGCTCCGGACTAGTGAGCGGAGATACGCAGTATTTT.

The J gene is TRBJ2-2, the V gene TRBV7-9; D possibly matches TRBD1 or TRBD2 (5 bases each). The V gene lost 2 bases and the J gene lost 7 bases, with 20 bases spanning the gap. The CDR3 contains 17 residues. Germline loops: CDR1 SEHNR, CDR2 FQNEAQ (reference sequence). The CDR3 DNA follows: TGTGCCAGCAGCTTATTGACGAGCGGCCTTAGGGGCGGGGAGCTGTTTTTT. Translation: CASSLLTSGLRGGELFF.

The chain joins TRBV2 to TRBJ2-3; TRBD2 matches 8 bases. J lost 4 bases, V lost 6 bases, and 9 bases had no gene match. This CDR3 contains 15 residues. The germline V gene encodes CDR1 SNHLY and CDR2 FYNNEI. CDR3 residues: CASSPLSGGSDTQYF. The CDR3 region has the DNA TGTGCCAGCAGCCCCCTCAGCGGGGGCTCAGATACGCAGTATTTT.

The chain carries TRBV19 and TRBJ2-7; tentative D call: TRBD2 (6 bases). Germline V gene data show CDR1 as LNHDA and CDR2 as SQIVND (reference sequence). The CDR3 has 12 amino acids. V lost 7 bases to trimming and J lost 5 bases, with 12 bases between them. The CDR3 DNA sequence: TGTGCCAGTATGACTTGGGGGGACGAGCAGTACTTC. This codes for CASMTWGDEQYF.

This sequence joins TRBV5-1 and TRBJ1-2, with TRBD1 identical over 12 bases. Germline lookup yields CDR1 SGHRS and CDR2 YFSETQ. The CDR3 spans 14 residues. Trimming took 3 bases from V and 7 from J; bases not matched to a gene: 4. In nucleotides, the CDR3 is TGCGCCAGCAGCTGGGACAGGGGGCAAGGTGGCTACACCTTC. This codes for CASSWDRGQGGYTF.

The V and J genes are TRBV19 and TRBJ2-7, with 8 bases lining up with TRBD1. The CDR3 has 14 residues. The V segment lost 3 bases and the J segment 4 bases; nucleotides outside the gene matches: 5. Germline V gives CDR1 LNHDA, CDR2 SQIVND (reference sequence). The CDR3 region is CASSIQGAGYEQYF. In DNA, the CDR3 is TGTGCCAGTAGTATCCAGGGGGCAGGGTACGAGCAGTACTTC.

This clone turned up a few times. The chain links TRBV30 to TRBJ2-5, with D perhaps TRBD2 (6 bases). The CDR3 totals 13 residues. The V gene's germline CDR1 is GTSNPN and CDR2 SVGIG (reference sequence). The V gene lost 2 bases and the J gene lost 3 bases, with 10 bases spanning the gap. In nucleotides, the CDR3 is TGTGCCTGGAGTTGGAGGGTAGAAGAGACCCAGTACTTC. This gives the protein CAWSWRVEETQYF.

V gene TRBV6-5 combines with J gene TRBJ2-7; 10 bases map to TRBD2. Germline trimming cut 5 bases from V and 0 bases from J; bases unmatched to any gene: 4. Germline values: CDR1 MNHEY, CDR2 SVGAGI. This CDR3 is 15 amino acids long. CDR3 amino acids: CASSPAGGFSYEQYF. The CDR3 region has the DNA TGTGCCAGCAGTCCAGCGGGGGGGTTCTCCTACGAGCAGTACTTC.

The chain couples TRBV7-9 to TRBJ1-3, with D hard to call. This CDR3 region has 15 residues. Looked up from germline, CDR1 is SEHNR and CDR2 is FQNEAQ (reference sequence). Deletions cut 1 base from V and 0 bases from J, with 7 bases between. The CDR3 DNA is TGTGCCAGCAGCTTAGGGGATTTCTCTGGAAACACCATATATTTT. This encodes CASSLGDFSGNTIYF.

CDR3 DNA: TGTGCCAGCAGTCCCAATCTGGGGGGTAATTCACCCCTCCACTTT. This codes for CASSPNLGGNSPLHF. The chain uses TRBV27 and TRBJ1-6; D might be TRBD1 (5 bases). Germline CDR1 MNHEY, CDR2 SMNVEV (reference sequence). Trimming removed 5 bases at V and 6 bases at J, with 14 bases between. The CDR3 has 15 residues.

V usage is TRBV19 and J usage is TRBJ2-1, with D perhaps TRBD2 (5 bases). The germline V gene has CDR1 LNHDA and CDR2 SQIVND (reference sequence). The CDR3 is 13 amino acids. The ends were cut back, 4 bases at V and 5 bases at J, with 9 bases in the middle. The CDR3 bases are TGTGCCAGTAGTACCCGGACTGACAATGAGCAGTTCTTC. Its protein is CASSTRTDNEQFF.

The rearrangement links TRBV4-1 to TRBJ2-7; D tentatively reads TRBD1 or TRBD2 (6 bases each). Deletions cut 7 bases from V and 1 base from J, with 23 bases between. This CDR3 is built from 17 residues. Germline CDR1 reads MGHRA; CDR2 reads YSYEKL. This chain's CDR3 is CASTLTLTRGLSYEQYF. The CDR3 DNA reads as TGCGCCAGCACCCTCACCCTAACACGGGGGCTTTCCTACGAGCAGTACTTC.

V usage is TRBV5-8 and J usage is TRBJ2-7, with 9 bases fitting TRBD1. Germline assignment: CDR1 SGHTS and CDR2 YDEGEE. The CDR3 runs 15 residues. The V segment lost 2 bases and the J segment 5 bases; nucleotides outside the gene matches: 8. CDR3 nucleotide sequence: TGTGCCAGCAGCTTTCTTACGGACAGGGGACACGAGCAGTACTTC. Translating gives CASSFLTDRGHEQYF.

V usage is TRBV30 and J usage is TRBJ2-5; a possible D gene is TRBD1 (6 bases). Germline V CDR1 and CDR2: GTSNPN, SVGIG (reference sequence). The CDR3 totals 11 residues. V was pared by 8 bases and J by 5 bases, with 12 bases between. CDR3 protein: CASDRSETQYF. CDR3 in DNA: TGTGCCAGCGACAGGTCCGAGACCCAGTACTTC.